Reported below is one TCR beta chain. The antigen is undetermined. This sequence may be a read error, since a much larger clone differs from it by one base. This CDR3 has 11 residues. Time point given: technical triplicate 1. A total of 2 million PBMCs stored at -80 degrees C provided the unsorted libraries. This record belongs to a study of neurological immune-mediated disorders. Overall study results and limits: Across subjects, no CDR3 amino acid sequence appeared in expanded clones of more than one subject, a finding that suggested private repertoires in all groups. The greatest TCR clonal expansion appeared in HTLV-1-associated myelopathy and the smallest, falling below healthy controls, in multiple sclerosis.

The cDNA was generated by 5'RACE with 10-nucleotide random UMIs. TCRdb fed the 5' RACE reads into MiXCR, producing one record per CDR3 protein. Of roughly 38,000 distinct CDR3 sequences listed, around 10% are singletons. The gene calls are TRBV12-3 or TRBV12-4 and TRBJ2-3, with unresolved D. The sequence derives from a man in his 60s with HTLV-1-associated myelopathy (HAM/TSP). Sequenced material: PBMCs. CDR3 sequence (DNA): TGTGCCAGCGGTTTAGATCTTACGCAGTATTTT. Translated, it gives CASGLDLTQYF.